These T cell receptor beta chains were read from a single sample in a study of blood T cell repertoires in COVID-19. Produced via immunoSEQ multiplex PCR; TCRdb's table is partial and in-frame only. The sample has 85,000 to 120,000 clones, just under 95% seen once. The sample comprised peripheral blood. The receptors here all came from a woman aged 45 to 65 with COVID-19, enrolled during active disease. Both conserved end residues are part of each CDR3. A D gene is named only where the DNA matches it firmly. Size values are once, few and many counts, or a class for expanded clones, and some rows have none.

D gene,clone size,V gene,J gene,CDR3 protein,CDR3 DNA
-,-,TRBV28,TRBJ1-1,CASSPLTRGLNTEAFF,TGTGCCAGCAGTCCTCTGACAAGGGGTCTAAACACTGAAGCTTTCTTT
TRBD1,few,TRBV30,TRBJ1-5,CAWSPPGTGYQPQHF,TGTGCCTGGAGTCCCCCCGGGACAGGGTATCAGCCCCAGCATTTT
-,-,TRBV15,TRBJ2-7,CATSSGHTTYEQYF,TGTGCCACCAGCTCAGGCCACACAACCTACGAGCAGTACTTC
TRBD2,-,TRBV7-7,TRBJ2-5,CASSLESSGQETQYF,TGTGCCAGCAGCTTAGAATCTAGCGGGCAAGAGACCCAGTACTTC
-,-,TRBV6-5,TRBJ2-3,CASSYGVATDTQYF,TGTGCCAGCAGTTACGGAGTGGCCACAGATACGCAGTATTTT
-,-,TRBV19,TRBJ1-2,CASRSGLGGYTF,TGTGCCAGTAGATCGGGGTTGGGTGGCTACACCTTC
-,-,TRBV5-4,TRBJ1-2,CASSLGGNYGYTF,TGTGCCAGCAGCTTGGGAGGGAACTATGGCTACACCTTC
-,-,TRBV7-9,TRBJ1-1,CASSLISIGAFF,TGTGCCAGCAGCCTAATTTCTATCGGAGCTTTCTTT
TRBD1,-,TRBV3-1/TRBV3-2,TRBJ1-1,CASSPNRGGEAFF,TGTGCCAGCAGCCCAAACAGGGGGGGAGAAGCTTTCTTT
TRBD1,-,TRBV6-1,TRBJ1-5,CASSEQGVGQPQHF,TGTGCCAGCAGTGAACAGGGGGTCGGGCAGCCCCAGCATTTT
-,-,TRBV6-5,TRBJ1-4,CASRLNNEKLFF,TGTGCCAGTAGACTGAATAATGAAAAACTGTTTTTT
TRBD1,-,TRBV19,TRBJ2-4,CASSTPGQGQNIQYF,TGTGCCAGTAGTACCCCTGGACAGGGACAAAACATTCAGTACTTC
TRBD2,once,TRBV6-6,TRBJ2-7,CASTTAGGSYEQYF,TGTGCCAGCACCACGGCGGGGGGCTCCTACGAGCAGTACTTC
-,-,TRBV19,TRBJ1-2,CASKRDATNYGYTF,TGTGCCTCCAAGAGGGATGCGACTAACTATGGCTACACCTTC
TRBD1,-,TRBV3-1/TRBV3-2,TRBJ1-3,CASSRPTGGVNTIYF,TGTGCCAGCAGCCGCCCGACAGGGGGAGTAAACACCATATATTTT
-,-,TRBV19,TRBJ1-5,CASRTTGYYQPQHF,TGTGCCAGTAGAACCACAGGCTACTATCAGCCCCAGCATTTT
-,-,TRBV6-5,TRBJ2-2,CASGEREDTGELFF,TGTGCCAGCGGCGAGAGGGAGGACACCGGGGAGCTGTTTTTT
-,-,TRBV24-1,TRBJ1-5,CATSDITGNQPQHF,TGTGCCACCAGTGATATCACAGGCAATCAGCCCCAGCATTTT
TRBD2,-,TRBV7-6,TRBJ2-2,CASSPGTSGGHTGELFF,TGTGCCAGCAGCCCCGGGACTAGCGGGGGCCACACCGGGGAGCTGTTTTTT
TRBD1,-,TRBV6-2/TRBV6-3,TRBJ1-1,CASSLRTGRAFF,TGTGCCAGCAGTCTCCGGACAGGGCGGGCTTTCTTT
-,-,TRBV7-9,TRBJ2-1,CASSLARPGNEQFF,TGTGCCAGCAGCTTAGCCCGGCCGGGGAATGAGCAGTTCTTC
-,-,TRBV3-1/TRBV3-2,TRBJ1-1,CASGRGLGAFF,TGTGCCAGCGGGAGGGGCCTTGGGGCTTTCTTT
TRBD1,once,TRBV11-2,TRBJ1-1,CASSSGTVNTEAFF,TGTGCCAGCAGCTCGGGGACAGTGAACACTGAAGCTTTCTTT
TRBD1,-,TRBV6-5,TRBJ1-2,CASSLDRGPRDYGYTF,TGTGCCAGCAGTTTGGACAGGGGGCCGCGAGACTATGGCTACACCTTC
-,-,TRBV27,TRBJ1-5,CASSLYGGESNQPQHF,TGTGCCAGCAGTTTATACGGCGGGGAGAGCAATCAGCCCCAGCATTTT
-,once,TRBV6-5,TRBJ1-5,CASSYSGGGGQPQHF,TGTGCCAGCAGTTACTCAGGAGGCGGGGGTCAGCCCCAGCATTTT